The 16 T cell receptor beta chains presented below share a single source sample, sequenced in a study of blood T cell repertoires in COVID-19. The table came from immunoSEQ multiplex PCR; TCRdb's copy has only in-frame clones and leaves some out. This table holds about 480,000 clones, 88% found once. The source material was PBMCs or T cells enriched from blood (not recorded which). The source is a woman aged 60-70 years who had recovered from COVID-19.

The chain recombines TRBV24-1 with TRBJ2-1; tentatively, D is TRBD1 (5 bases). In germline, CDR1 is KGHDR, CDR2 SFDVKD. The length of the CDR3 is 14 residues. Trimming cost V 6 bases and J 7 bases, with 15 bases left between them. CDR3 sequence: CATSFSGALNEQFF. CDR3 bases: TGTGCCACCAGTTTCTCTGGGGCCCTGAATGAGCAGTTCTTC.

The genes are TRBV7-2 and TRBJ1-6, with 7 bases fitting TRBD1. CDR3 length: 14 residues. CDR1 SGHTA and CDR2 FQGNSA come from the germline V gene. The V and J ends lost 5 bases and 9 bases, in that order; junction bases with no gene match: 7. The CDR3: CASSGGQPLSPLHF. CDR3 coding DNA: TGTGCCAGCAGCGGGGGACAGCCCCTTTCACCCCTCCACTTT.

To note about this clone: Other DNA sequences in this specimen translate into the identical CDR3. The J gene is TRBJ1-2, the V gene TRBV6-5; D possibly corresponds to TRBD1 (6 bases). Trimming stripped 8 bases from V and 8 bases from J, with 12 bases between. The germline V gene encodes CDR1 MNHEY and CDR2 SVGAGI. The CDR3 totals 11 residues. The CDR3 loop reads CASRRGGGYTF. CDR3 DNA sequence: TGTGCCAGCCGAAGGGGGGGAGGCTACACCTTC.

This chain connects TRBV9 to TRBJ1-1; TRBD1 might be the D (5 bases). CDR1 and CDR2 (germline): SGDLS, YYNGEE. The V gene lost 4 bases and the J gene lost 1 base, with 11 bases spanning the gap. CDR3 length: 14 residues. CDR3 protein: CASSPRQTNTEAFF. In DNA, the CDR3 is TGTGCCAGCAGCCCCCGACAGACGAACACTGAAGCTTTCTTT.

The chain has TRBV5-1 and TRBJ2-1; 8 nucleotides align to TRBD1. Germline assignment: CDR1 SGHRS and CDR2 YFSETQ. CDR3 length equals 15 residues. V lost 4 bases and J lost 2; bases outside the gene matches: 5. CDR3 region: CASSPQGVAYNEQFF. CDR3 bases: TGCGCCAGCAGCCCACAGGGGGTAGCCTACAATGAGCAGTTCTTC.

The CDR3 region has the DNA TGTGCCAGCAGCTTAGTTGGGGACAGGATCTCTGGAAACACCATATATTTT. Translating it yields CASSLVGDRISGNTIYF. The chain links TRBV7-2 to TRBJ1-3; 8 bases align to TRBD1. J gave up 0 bases and V 1 base, and 5 bases lay outside the gene matches. Germline V gene sequence: CDR1 SGHTA, CDR2 FQGNSA. The CDR3 loop spans 17 amino acids.

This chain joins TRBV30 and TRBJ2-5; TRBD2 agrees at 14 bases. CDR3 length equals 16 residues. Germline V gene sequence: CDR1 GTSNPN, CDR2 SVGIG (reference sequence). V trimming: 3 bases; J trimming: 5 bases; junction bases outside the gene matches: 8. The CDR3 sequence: CAWSLGLAGGQETQYF. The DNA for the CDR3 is TGTGCCTGGAGCCTAGGACTAGCGGGGGGACAGGAGACCCAGTACTTC.

The CDR3, as DNA: TGCGCCAGCAGCTTGATCTATCCCTATGGCTACACCTTC. Translated, it gives CASSLIYPYGYTF. The chain uses TRBV5-1 and TRBJ1-2; D is uncertain. Trimming cost V 1 base and J 4 bases, with 8 bases left between them. This CDR3 region has 13 residues. CDR1 is SGHRS, CDR2 YFSETQ, per germline.

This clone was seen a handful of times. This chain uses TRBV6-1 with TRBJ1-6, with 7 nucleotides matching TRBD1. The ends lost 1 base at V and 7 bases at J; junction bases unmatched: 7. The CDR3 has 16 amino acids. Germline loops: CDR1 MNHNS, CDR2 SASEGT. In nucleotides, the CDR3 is TGTGCCAGCAGTGAAGTAGGGGGGACAGTGAATTCACCCCTCCACTTT. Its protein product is CASSEVGGTVNSPLHF.

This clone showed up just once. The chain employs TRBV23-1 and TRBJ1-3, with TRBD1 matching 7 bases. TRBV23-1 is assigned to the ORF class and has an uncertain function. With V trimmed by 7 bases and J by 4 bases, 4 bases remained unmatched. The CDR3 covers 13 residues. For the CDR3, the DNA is TGCGCCAGCACACGGACAGGCGGAAACACCATATATTTT. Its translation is CASTRTGGNTIYF.

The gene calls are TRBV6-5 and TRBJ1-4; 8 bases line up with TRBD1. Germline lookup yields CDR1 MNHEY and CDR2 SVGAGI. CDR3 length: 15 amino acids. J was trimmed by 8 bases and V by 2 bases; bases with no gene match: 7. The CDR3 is CASSYPTGDSEKLFF. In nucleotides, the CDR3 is TGTGCCAGCAGTTACCCGACAGGGGATTCCGAAAAACTGTTTTTT.

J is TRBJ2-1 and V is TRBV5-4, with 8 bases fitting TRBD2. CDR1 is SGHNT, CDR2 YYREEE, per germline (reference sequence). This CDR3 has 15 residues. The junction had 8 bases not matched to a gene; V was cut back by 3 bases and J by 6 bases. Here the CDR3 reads CASSYPGGARNEQFF. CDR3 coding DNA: TGTGCCAGCAGCTACCCGGGGGGGGCCCGCAATGAGCAGTTCTTC.

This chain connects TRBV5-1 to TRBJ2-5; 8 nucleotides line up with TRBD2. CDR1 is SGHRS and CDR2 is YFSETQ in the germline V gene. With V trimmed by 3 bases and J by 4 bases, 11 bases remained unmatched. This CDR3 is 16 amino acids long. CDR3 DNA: TGCGCCAGCAGCTCGGAGTCGGGACTAGGGCTAGAGACCCAGTACTTC. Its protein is CASSSESGLGLETQYF. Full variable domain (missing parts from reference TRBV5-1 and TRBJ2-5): KAGVTQTPRYLIKTRGQQVTLSCSPISGHRSVSWYQQTPGQGLQFLFEYFSETQRNKGNFPGRFSGRQFSNSRSEMNVSTLELGDSALYLCASSSESGLGLETQYFGPGTRLLVL.

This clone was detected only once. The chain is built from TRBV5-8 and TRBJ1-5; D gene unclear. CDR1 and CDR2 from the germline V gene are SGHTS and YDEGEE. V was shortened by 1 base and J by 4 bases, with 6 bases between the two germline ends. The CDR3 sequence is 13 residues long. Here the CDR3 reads CASSLWRNQPQHF. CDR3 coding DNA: TGTGCCAGCAGCTTGTGGAGAAATCAGCCCCAGCATTTT.

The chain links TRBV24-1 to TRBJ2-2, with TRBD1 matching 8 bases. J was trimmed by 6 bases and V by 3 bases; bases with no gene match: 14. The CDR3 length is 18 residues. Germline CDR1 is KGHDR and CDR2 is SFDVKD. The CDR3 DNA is TGTGCCACCAGTGATCTAAAACTGACAGGGGAGAGGGCCGGGGAGCTGTTTTTT. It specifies CATSDLKLTGERAGELFF.

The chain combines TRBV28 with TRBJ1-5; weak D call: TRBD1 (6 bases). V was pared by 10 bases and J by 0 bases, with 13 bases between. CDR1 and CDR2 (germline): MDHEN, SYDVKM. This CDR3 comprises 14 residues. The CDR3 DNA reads TGTGCCATCGACAGGCCCTATAGCAATCAGCCCCAGCATTTT. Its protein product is CAIDRPYSNQPQHF.